Listed below are T cell receptor beta chains from one sample, sequenced in a study of T cells after yellow fever vaccination. TCRdb re-analysed the 5' RACE reads in MiXCR, keeping a single row per CDR3 protein. Counted here are 250,000 or so distinct CDR3 sequences, more than 3.5% occurring once; the ten biggest clones make up about 20%. The source material was PBMCs, sampled 15 days after the yellow fever booster vaccination. The receptors shown here come from a man aged 18 to 30 who received the YFV17D yellow fever vaccine. Each CDR3 is given with its conserved first and last residue. D genes are given only for firm matches. Clone size is shown for a subset of rows, as once, few, many or a class of expanded clone.

-,TRBV6-2/TRBV6-3,many,TRBJ2-3,TGTGCCAGCAGTACGGAGACGAGGGGGTTGGCAGATACGCAGTATTTT,CASSTETRGLADTQYF
-,TRBV3-1,many,TRBJ2-7,TGTGCCAGCAGCCAAGATAGAAAGGGATCTTACGAGCAGTACTTC,CASSQDRKGSYEQYF
-,TRBV5-6,-,TRBJ1-3,TGTGCCAGCAGCTCACACAACACTGGAAACACCATATATTTT,CASSSHNTGNTIYF
-,TRBV25-1,many,TRBJ1-5,TGTGCCAGCAGTGAACATGGGGGGACTCAGCCCCAGCATTTT,CASSEHGGTQPQHF
TRBD1,TRBV7-2,many,TRBJ2-7,TGTGCCAGCAGTCGGACAGGGAACTACGAGCAGTACTTC,CASSRTGNYEQYF
-,TRBV27,many,TRBJ1-1,TGTGCCAGCAGTCCTCGTCCCAATTTGAACACTGAAGCTTTCTTT,CASSPRPNLNTEAFF
-,TRBV24-1,many,TRBJ2-5,TGTGCCACCAGTGACCCGGGACGGAGAGAGACCCAGTACTTC,CATSDPGRRETQYF
-,TRBV10-2,many,TRBJ2-1,TGCGCCAGCAGTGACGGGGGGATAACAGGGGACAATGAGCAGTTCTTC,CASSDGGITGDNEQFF
-,TRBV20-1,few,TRBJ1-1,TGCAGTGCTCAGGGATTTGAAGCTTTCTTT,CSAQGFEAFF
TRBD1,TRBV24-1,many,TRBJ2-1,TGTGCCACCAGTGATAACAGGGGCTCCTACAATGAGCAGTTCTTC,CATSDNRGSYNEQFF
-,TRBV11-2,many,TRBJ1-2,TGTGCCAGCAGCGGCAGGGAAAAGGATGGCTACACCTTC,CASSGREKDGYTF
TRBD1,TRBV12-3/TRBV12-4,many,TRBJ2-7,TGTGCCAGCAGAATGGGACAGGGCCCCTACGAGCAGTACTTC,CASRMGQGPYEQYF
-,TRBV29-1,many,TRBJ2-5,TGCAGCGTTGTTAAAGAGACCCAGTACTTC,CSVVKETQYF
TRBD1,TRBV5-4,many,TRBJ2-7,TGTGCCAGCAGCTGGGGACAGGGGACCTACGAGCAGTACTTC,CASSWGQGTYEQYF
TRBD2,TRBV12-3/TRBV12-4,many,TRBJ2-3,TGTGCCAGCAGTCAACTAGCGGGGGGGGGAGATACGCAGTATTTT,CASSQLAGGGDTQYF
TRBD1,TRBV18,many,TRBJ2-5,TGTGCCAGCTCAAACGGGACAGCCCAAGAGACCCAGTACTTC,CASSNGTAQETQYF
TRBD2,TRBV20-1,many,TRBJ2-1,TGCAGTGCTATGCTAGCGGGGGTCAATGAGCAGTTCTTC,CSAMLAGVNEQFF
TRBD1,TRBV20-1,many,TRBJ1-1,TGCAGTGCTAGGCCAGGGGGTACGGCCACTGAAGCTTTCTTT,CSARPGGTATEAFF
TRBD1,TRBV20-1,many,TRBJ1-2,TGCAGTGCTAGGACAGGGCACTATGGCTACACCTTC,CSARTGHYGYTF
-,TRBV5-1,many,TRBJ2-7,TGCGCCAGCAGCTTGGAAGGGCGCGAGCAGTACTTC,CASSLEGREQYF
-,TRBV6-5,-,TRBJ1-6,TGTGCCAGCAGTTACAGAAATTCACCCCTCCACTTT,CASSYRNSPLHF
TRBD1,TRBV6-5,many,TRBJ2-7,TGTGCCAGCACACTTAGCCGACAGGGCTACGAGCAGTACTTC,CASTLSRQGYEQYF
TRBD1,TRBV7-9,many,TRBJ1-4,TGTGCCAGCAGCTTTGGGACAGGGAGTGAAAAACTGTTTTTT,CASSFGTGSEKLFF
-,TRBV25-1,many,TRBJ2-5,TGTGCCAGCAGTGAGGCCGGGGGGCGTGGGGAGACCCAGTACTTC,CASSEAGGRGETQYF
-,TRBV2,many,TRBJ1-1,TGTGCCAGCTCCCTCCAGGGGCAGAACACTGAAGCTTTCTTT,CASSLQGQNTEAFF